A selection of T cell receptor beta chains follows, all from one sample in a study of high-grade serous ovarian cancer treatment subgroups. Repertoires were generated with immunoSEQ multiplex PCR, while TCRdb's copy carries only in-frame clones and drops some. The sample gives around 37,000 clones, 79% of which show up once; around 3.3% is in the top ten. The sample taken for sequencing was tumor tissue. These TCRs come from a human donor with high-grade serous ovarian cancer. Each CDR3 is given with its conserved first and last residue. Fields, in order: clone size, J gene, V gene, D gene, CDR3 protein, CDR3 DNA. D genes are given only for firm matches. Clone size is not always given. Where it is, it says once, few, many or a class for expanded clones.

- TRBJ1-4 TRBV14 - CASSQEVGPSPGAREKLFF TGTGCCAGCAGCCAAGAAGTAGGGCCCAGCCCAGGGGCACGAGAAAAACTGTTTTTT
- TRBJ2-7 TRBV6-6 TRBD1 CASRDSGQGSSYEQYF TGTGCCAGCAGGGACTCGGGACAGGGGTCCTCCTACGAGCAGTACTTC
- TRBJ2-1 TRBV6-6 - CASTHGAGWDEQFF TGTGCCAGCACCCACGGGGCGGGGTGGGATGAGCAGTTCTTC
- TRBJ2-1 TRBV7-7 TRBD2 CASSSSGGNNEQFF TGTGCCAGCAGCAGTTCGGGAGGGAACAATGAGCAGTTCTTC
- TRBJ1-1 TRBV4-3 - CASSQDLGSEAFF TGCGCCAGCAGCCAAGATTTGGGGAGTGAAGCTTTCTTT
- TRBJ2-7 TRBV27 TRBD1 CARASGQGSYEQYF TGTGCCAGAGCCTCGGGACAGGGCTCCTACGAGCAGTACTTC
- TRBJ2-7 TRBV27 - CASSLSIATAYEQYF TGTGCCAGCAGTTTATCGATAGCCACCGCCTACGAGCAGTACTTC
- TRBJ1-1 TRBV18 - CASSPIQGEAFF TGTGCCAGCTCCCCGATTCAGGGGGAAGCTTTCTTT
few TRBJ1-4 TRBV23-1 - CASSQSLPGSANEKLFF TGCGCCAGCAGTCAATCTCTACCAGGGTCGGCTAATGAAAAACTGTTTTTT
- TRBJ2-7 TRBV29-1 - CSVVDPTYEQYF TGCAGCGTTGTGGACCCTACCTACGAGCAGTACTTC
- TRBJ2-1 TRBV7-3 - CASSLNVRKNEQFF TGTGCCAGCAGTTTAAACGTAAGGAAGAATGAGCAGTTCTTC
- TRBJ2-7 TRBV27 TRBD2 CASSHLGVAGLYEQYF TGTGCCAGCAGCCACCTGGGGGTAGCGGGGCTCTACGAGCAGTACTTC
- TRBJ2-7 TRBV6-1 - CASSARHHSYEQYF TGTGCCAGCAGCGCGAGACACCACTCCTACGAGCAGTACTTC
few TRBJ1-1 TRBV7-9 - CASSPLNPEAFF TGTGCCAGCAGCCCCCTGAACCCTGAAGCTTTCTTT
- TRBJ2-3 TRBV11-2 TRBD2 CASTQRSAGDGDTQYF TGTGCCAGCACCCAGCGCTCGGCGGGAGATGGGGATACGCAGTATTTT
- TRBJ1-2 TRBV7-9 - CASSLELGGYTF TGTGCCAGCAGCTTAGAGTTAGGCGGCTACACCTTC
- TRBJ2-1 TRBV2 - CASSLGERTNEQFF TGTGCCAGCAGTCTGGGGGAACGGACGAATGAGCAGTTCTTC
- TRBJ2-1 TRBV19 TRBD2 CARGLRGAGDNEQFF TGTGCCAGGGGTCTGCGGGGAGCGGGGGACAATGAGCAGTTCTTC
- TRBJ2-1 TRBV25-1 TRBD2 CASTRTSGRDEQFF TGTGCCAGCACTAGGACTAGCGGGAGGGATGAGCAGTTCTTC
- TRBJ2-3 TRBV19 TRBD2 CASSPRVGFGDYSTDTQYF TGTGCCAGTAGTCCTCGAGTTGGGTTTGGGGACTATAGCACAGATACGCAGTATTTT
- TRBJ2-7 TRBV28 - CASSTPYEQYF TGTGCCAGCAGCACCCCTTACGAGCAGTACTTC
- TRBJ2-1 TRBV2 - CASTLVSYNEQFF TGTGCCAGCACACTTGTGTCCTACAATGAGCAGTTCTTC
once TRBJ2-6 TRBV11-3 TRBD1 CASSAYRGEAGANVLTF TGTGCCAGCAGCGCGTACAGGGGGGAAGCTGGGGCCAACGTCCTGACTTTC
few TRBJ1-1 TRBV29-1 - CSIPREETNTEAFF TGCAGCATCCCCCGGGAAGAAACGAACACTGAAGCTTTCTTT
- TRBJ2-4 TRBV11-3 TRBD1 CASSLDPRQGAPKKNIQYF TGTGCCAGCAGCTTAGACCCAAGGCAGGGGGCCCCAAAGAAAAACATTCAGTACTTC